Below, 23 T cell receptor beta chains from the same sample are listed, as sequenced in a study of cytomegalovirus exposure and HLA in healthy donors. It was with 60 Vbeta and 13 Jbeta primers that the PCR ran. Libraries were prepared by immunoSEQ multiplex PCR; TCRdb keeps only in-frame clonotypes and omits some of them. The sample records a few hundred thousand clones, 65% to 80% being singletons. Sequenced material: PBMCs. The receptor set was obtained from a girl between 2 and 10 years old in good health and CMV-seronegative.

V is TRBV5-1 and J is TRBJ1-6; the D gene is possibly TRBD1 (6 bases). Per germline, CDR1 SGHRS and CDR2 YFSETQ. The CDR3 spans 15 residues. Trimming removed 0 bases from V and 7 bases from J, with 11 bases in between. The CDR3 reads CASSLEGGANSPLHF. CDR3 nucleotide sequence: TGCGCCAGCAGCTTGGAGGGGGGGGCGAATTCACCCCTCCACTTT.

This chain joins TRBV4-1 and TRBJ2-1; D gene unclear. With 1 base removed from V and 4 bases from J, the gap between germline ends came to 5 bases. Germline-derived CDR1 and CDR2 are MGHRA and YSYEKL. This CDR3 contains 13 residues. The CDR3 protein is CASSQVQYNEQFF. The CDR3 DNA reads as TGCGCCAGCAGCCAAGTGCAGTACAATGAGCAGTTCTTC.

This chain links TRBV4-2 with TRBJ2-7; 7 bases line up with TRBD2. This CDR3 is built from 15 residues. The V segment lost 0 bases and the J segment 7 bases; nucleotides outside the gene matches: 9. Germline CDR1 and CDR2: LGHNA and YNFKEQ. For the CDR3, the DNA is TGTGCCAGCAGCCAAGAATGGCTAGCGGTGGGGGAGCAGTACTTC. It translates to CASSQEWLAVGEQYF.

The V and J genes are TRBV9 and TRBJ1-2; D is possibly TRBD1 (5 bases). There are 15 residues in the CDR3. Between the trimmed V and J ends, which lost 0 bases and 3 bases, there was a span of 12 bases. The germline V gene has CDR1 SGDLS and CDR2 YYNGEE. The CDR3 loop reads CASSVGAGLDYGYTF. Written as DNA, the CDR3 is TGTGCCAGCAGCGTAGGAGCAGGGTTGGACTATGGCTACACCTTC.

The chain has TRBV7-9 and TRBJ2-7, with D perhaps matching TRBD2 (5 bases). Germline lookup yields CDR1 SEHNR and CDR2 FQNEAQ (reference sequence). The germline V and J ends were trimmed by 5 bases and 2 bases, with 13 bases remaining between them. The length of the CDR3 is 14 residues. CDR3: CASSVLEGPYEQYF. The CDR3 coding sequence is TGTGCCAGCAGCGTCCTCGAGGGCCCCTACGAGCAGTACTTC.

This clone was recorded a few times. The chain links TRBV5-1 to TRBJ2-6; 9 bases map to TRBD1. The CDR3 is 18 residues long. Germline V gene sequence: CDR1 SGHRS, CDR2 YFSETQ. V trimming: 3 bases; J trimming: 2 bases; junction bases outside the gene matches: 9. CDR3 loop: CASSYGGTGKTGANVLTF. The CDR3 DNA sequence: TGCGCCAGCAGCTATGGGGGGACAGGGAAAACTGGGGCCAACGTCCTGACTTTC.

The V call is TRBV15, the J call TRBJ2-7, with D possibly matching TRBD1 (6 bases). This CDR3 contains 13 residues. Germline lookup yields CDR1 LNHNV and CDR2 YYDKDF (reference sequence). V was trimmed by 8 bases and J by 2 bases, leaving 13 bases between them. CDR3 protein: CATRRTETYEQYF. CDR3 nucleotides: TGTGCCACCCGGAGGACAGAAACCTACGAGCAGTACTTC. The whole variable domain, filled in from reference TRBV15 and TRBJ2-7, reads DAMVIQNPRYQVTQFGKPVTLSCSQTLNHNVMYWYQQKSSQAPKLLFHYYDKDFNNEADTPDNFQSRRPNTSFCFLDIRSPGLGDTAMYLCATRRTETYEQYFGPGTRLTVT.

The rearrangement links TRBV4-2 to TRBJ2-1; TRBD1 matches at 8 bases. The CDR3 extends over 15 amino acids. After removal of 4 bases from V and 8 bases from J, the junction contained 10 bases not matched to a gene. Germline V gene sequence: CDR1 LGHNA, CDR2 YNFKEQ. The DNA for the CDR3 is TGTGCCAGCAGCCGGGGGGACAGGCTGGGCGATGAGCAGTTCTTC. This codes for CASSRGDRLGDEQFF.

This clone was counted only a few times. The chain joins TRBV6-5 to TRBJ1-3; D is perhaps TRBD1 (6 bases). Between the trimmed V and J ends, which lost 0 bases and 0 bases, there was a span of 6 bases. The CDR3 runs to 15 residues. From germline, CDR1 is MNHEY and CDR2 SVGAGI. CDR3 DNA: TGTGCCAGCAGTTACTCGGGACACTCTGGAAACACCATATATTTT. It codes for CASSYSGHSGNTIYF.

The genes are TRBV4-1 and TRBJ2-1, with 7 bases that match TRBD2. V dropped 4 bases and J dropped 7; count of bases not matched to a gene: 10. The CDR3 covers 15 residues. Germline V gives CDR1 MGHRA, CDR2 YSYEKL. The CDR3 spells CASSLEGGAGNEQFF. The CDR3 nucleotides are TGCGCCAGCAGCCTGGAGGGAGGGGCAGGGAATGAGCAGTTCTTC.

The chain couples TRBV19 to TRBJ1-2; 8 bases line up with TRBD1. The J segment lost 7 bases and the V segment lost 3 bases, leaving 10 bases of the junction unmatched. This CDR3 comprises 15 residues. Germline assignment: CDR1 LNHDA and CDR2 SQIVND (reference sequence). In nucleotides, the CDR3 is TGTGCCAGTAGTATTCGTGACAGGGGAGCTGTTGGCTACACCTTC. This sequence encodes CASSIRDRGAVGYTF.

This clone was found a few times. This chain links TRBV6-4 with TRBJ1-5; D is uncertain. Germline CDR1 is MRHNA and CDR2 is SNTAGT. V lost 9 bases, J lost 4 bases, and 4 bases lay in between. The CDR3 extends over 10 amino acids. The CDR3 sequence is CARTNQPQHF. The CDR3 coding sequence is TGTGCCAGGACTAATCAGCCCCAGCATTTT.

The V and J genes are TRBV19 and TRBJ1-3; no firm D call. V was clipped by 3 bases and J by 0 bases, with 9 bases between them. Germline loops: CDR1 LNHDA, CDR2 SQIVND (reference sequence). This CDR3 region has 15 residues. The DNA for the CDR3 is TGTGCCAGTAGTATTCTCCGGAGCTCTGGAAACACCATATATTTT. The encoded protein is CASSILRSSGNTIYF.

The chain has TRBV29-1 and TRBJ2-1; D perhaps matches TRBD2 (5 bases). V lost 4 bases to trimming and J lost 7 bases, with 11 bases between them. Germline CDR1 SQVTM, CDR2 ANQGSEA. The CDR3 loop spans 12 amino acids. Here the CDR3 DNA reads TGCAGCGTTGCAGCTAGCAGAAATGAGCAGTTCTTC. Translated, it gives CSVAASRNEQFF.

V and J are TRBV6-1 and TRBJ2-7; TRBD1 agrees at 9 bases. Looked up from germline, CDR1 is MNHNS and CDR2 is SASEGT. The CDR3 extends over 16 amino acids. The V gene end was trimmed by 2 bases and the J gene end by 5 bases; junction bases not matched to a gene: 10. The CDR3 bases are TGTGCCAGCAGTGAATCGATCCGGGACAGGGTCCACGAGCAGTACTTC. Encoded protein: CASSESIRDRVHEQYF.

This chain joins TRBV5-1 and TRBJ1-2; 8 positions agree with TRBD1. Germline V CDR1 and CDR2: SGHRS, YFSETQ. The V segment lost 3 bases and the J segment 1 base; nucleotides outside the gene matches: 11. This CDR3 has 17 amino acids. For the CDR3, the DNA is TGCGCCAGCAGCTCCGGATATGGGACAGGAATTAACTATGGCTACACCTTC. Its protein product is CASSSGYGTGINYGYTF.

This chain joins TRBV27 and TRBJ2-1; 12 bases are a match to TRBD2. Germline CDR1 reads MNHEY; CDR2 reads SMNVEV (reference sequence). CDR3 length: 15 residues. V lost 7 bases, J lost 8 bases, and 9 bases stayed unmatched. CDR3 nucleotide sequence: TGTGCCAGCAATACCGGGACTAGCGGGTCAGATGAGCAGTTCTTC. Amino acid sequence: CASNTGTSGSDEQFF.

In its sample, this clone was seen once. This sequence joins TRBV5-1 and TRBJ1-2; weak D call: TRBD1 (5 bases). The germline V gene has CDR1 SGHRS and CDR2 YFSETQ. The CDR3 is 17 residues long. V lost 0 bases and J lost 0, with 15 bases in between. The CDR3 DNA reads TGCGCCAGCAGCTTGGAGGTTATTGACAGATCTAACTATGGCTACACCTTC. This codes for CASSLEVIDRSNYGYTF.

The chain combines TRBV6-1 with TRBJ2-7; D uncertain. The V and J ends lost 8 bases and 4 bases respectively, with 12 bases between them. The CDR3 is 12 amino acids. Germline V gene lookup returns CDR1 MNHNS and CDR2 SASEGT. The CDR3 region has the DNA TGTGCCAGCCATACGGTACGATACGAGCAGTACTTC. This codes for CASHTVRYEQYF.

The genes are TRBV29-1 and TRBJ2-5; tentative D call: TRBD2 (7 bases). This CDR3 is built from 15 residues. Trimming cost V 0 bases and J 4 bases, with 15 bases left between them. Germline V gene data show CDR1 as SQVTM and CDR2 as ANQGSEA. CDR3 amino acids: CSVEDRGRGAETQYF. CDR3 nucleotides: TGCAGCGTTGAAGATAGGGGACGGGGGGCAGAGACCCAGTACTTC. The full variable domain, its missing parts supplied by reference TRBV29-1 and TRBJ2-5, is SAVISQKPSRDICQRGTSLTIQCQVDSQVTMMFWYRQQPGQSLTLIATANQGSEATYESGFVIDKFPISRPNLTFSTLTVSNMSPEDSSIYLCSVEDRGRGAETQYFGPGTRLLVL.

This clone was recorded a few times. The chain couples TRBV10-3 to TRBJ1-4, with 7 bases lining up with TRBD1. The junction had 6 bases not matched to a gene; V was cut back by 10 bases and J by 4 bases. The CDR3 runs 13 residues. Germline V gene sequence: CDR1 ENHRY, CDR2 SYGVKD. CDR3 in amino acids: CATHRGVNEKLFF. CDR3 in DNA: TGTGCCACACACAGGGGCGTTAATGAAAAACTGTTTTTT.

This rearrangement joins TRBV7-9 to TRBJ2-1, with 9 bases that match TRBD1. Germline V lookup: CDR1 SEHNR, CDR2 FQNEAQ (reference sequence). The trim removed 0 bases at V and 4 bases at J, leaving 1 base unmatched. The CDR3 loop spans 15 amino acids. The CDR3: CASSLAQGAYNEQFF. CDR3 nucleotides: TGTGCCAGCAGCTTAGCACAGGGGGCTTACAATGAGCAGTTCTTC. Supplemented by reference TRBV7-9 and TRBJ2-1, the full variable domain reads DTGVSQNPRHKITKRGQNVTFRCDPISEHNRLYWYRQTLGQGPEFLTYFQNEAQLEKSRLLSDRFSAERPKGSFSTLEIQRTEQGDSAMYLCASSLAQGAYNEQFFGPGTRLTVL.

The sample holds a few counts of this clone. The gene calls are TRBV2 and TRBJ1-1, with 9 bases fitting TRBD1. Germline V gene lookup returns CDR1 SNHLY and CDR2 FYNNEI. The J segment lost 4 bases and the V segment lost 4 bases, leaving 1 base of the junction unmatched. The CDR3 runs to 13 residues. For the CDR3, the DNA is TGTGCCAGCAGTGCGGACAGGGGCACTGAAGCTTTCTTT. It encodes CASSADRGTEAFF.